These 11 T cell receptor beta chains were sequenced from one sample in a study of cytomegalovirus exposure and HLA in healthy donors (dated by TCRdb to between 2016 and 2019). The protocol used for the library was the immunoSEQ multiplex PCR assay. A mixture of 60 forward primers for TCR Vbeta segments and 13 reverse primers for TCR Jbeta segments was used in the multiplex PCR. TCRdb's version of the immuneACCESS table is confined to in-frame rearrangements and falls short of the full clone set. An unresolved V gene accounts for under half of the shortfall where checked; the remainder is of unknown origin. This sample has 150,000 or so clones in its table, and around two thirds of those were observed once. About 4.3% of the sample rests with the top ten. The sequencing input was PBMCs. These receptors were collected from a man younger than 35 in good health and CMV-seropositive.

This chain joins TRBV5-1 and TRBJ2-1; no firm D call. The V and J ends lost 4 bases and 7 bases respectively, with 6 bases between them. The CDR3 is 11 amino acids. Per germline, CDR1 SGHRS and CDR2 YFSETQ. CDR3 DNA: TGCGCCAGCAGCCCCGAGAATGAGCAGTTCTTC. Translated, it gives CASSPENEQFF. Based on the CDR3 plus reference TRBV5-1 and TRBJ2-1, the full variable domain is KAGVTQTPRYLIKTRGQQVTLSCSPISGHRSVSWYQQTPGQGLQFLFEYFSETQRNKGNFPGRFSGRQFSNSRSEMNVSTLELGDSALYLCASSPENEQFFGPGTRLTVL.

This chain connects TRBV6-4 to TRBJ1-2, with 7 bases lining up with TRBD1. Germline lookup yields CDR1 MRHNA and CDR2 SNTAGT. J lost 3 bases, V lost 0 bases, and 1 base had no gene match. There are 14 residues in the CDR3. The CDR3 loop is CASSDSTGYYGYTF. DNA of the CDR3: TGTGCCAGCAGTGACTCGACAGGGTACTATGGCTACACCTTC.

This sequence joins TRBV19 and TRBJ2-2; 10 bases line up with TRBD2. Germline V gene sequence: CDR1 LNHDA, CDR2 SQIVND (reference sequence). The CDR3 is 18 amino acids. The junction had 4 bases not matched to a gene; V was cut back by 0 bases and J by 0 bases. The CDR3 DNA sequence: TGTGCCAGTAGTATAGATGGACTAGCGGTCGCGAACACCGGGGAGCTGTTTTTT. Its protein is CASSIDGLAVANTGELFF.

The V and J genes are TRBV2 and TRBJ2-4, with D tentatively TRBD1 (5 bases). This CDR3 comprises 15 residues. Per the germline V gene, CDR1 is SNHLY and CDR2 is FYNNEI. V was clipped by 3 bases and J by 6 bases, with 15 bases between them. The CDR3 is CASSESSQGGNIQYF. In nucleotides, the CDR3 is TGTGCCAGCAGTGAGTCGAGTCAGGGTGGAAACATTCAGTACTTC.

V and J are TRBV5-5 and TRBJ2-7; TRBD1 aligns across 8 bases. The CDR3 is made up of 14 amino acids. The germline CDR1 and CDR2 sequences are SGHKS and YYEKEE (reference sequence). Unmatched junction bases numbered 6, after V lost 5 bases and J lost 2 bases. This chain's CDR3 is CASSDGQGTYEQYF. CDR3 bases: TGTGCCAGCAGTGACGGACAGGGAACCTACGAGCAGTACTTC.

The CDR3 spells CASSQELGTGGHEQYF. The CDR3 DNA sequence: TGCGCCAGCAGCCAAGAACTCGGGACAGGGGGCCACGAGCAGTACTTC. The gene calls are TRBV4-1 and TRBJ2-7; 12 bases are shared with TRBD1. The germline V gene has CDR1 MGHRA and CDR2 YSYEKL. With V trimmed by 0 bases and J by 5 bases, 5 bases remained unmatched. This CDR3 region has 16 residues.

The V call is TRBV5-6, the J call TRBJ1-5; D ambiguous. Germline V lookup: CDR1 SGHDT, CDR2 YYEEEE. This CDR3 spans 16 amino acids. Deletions cut 0 bases from V and 5 bases from J, with 15 bases between. The CDR3 nucleotides are TGTGCCAGCAGCTTGGCCTTAGAGGTAAACGATCAGCCCCAGCATTTT. This encodes CASSLALEVNDQPQHF.

The CDR3 sequence is CASSSFGTGLYEQYF. The CDR3 DNA is TGTGCCAGTAGTAGTTTCGGGACAGGGTTGTACGAGCAGTACTTC. This sequence joins TRBV19 and TRBJ2-5; 9 bases fit TRBD1. With the DNA end fitting TRBJ2-7 better, the J assignment may be wrong. The CDR3 contains 15 residues. Germline loops: CDR1 LNHDA, CDR2 SQIVND (reference sequence).

In DNA, the CDR3 is TGTGCCAGTAGTATAGAGGAGGGCCTATCCTACAATGAGCAGTTCTTC. Protein product: CASSIEEGLSYNEQFF. The chain recombines TRBV19 with TRBJ2-1; D is perhaps TRBD2 (6 bases). Looked up from germline, CDR1 is LNHDA and CDR2 is SQIVND (reference sequence). V was pared by 0 bases and J by 1 base, with 10 bases between. The CDR3 is 16 amino acids. Combining the CDR3 with reference TRBV19 and TRBJ2-1 gives the whole variable domain DGGITQSPKYLFRKEGQNVTLSCEQNLNHDAMYWYRQDPGQGLRLIYYSQIVNDFQKGDIAEGYSVSREKKESFPLTVTSAQKNPTAFYLCASSIEEGLSYNEQFFGPGTRLTVL.

This clone was detected only a few times. This chain uses TRBV9 with TRBJ1-3; possibly TRBD1 for D (5 bases). Trimming shortened V by 0 bases and J by 0 bases, and 10 bases separated the two germline ends. The CDR3 consists of 16 residues. Germline V gene sequence: CDR1 SGDLS, CDR2 YYNGEE. The DNA for the CDR3 is TGTGCCAGCAGCGTAGGGGACTCCTACTCTGGAAACACCATATATTTT. Its protein product is CASSVGDSYSGNTIYF.

This clone was counted between two and nine times. The CDR3 region has the DNA TGTGCCGCCAGACCAAGGCGGGCGAACACCGGGGAGCTGTTTTTT. Translating gives CAARPRRANTGELFF. V is TRBV28 and J is TRBJ2-2; perhaps TRBD2 as D (5 bases). CDR1 MDHEN and CDR2 SYDVKM come from the germline V gene. The CDR3 contains 15 residues. V lost 11 bases and J 0 bases, leaving 16 bases between the germline ends.